This TCR beta chain is from a study of T cells after yellow fever vaccination. For the study at large: Libraries from low-cell-number fractions were prepared with the SMART-Seq v4 Ultra Low Input RNA kit. Study outcomes and limitations: Although most clonotypes did not, a small share appeared in both CD4 and CD8 compartments. Most clones from primary vaccination resurfaced after the booster (around 97% CD4, about 91% CD8).

Germline assignment: CDR1 SNHLY and CDR2 FYNNEI. The CDR3 is 18 amino acids. The ends were cut back, 9 bases at V and 2 bases at J, with 29 bases in the middle. Template-switching 5'RACE yielded the TCR cDNA; a universal primer site and UMIs were added in the process. MiXCR was run by TCRdb on the 5' RACE reads, yielding one entry per CDR3 protein. Of 130,000 or so distinct CDR3 sequences listed, approximately 14% are singletons. This clonotype was seen a few times. The antigen remains undetermined. This rearrangement joins TRBV2 to TRBJ2-7, with TRBD1 as a possible D gene (5 bases). The specimen was CD8+ T cells sorted from PBMCs, collected 5 days after the yellow fever booster vaccination. The sequence was collected from a man aged 18 to 35 who received the YFV17D yellow fever vaccine. In DNA form, the CDR3 reads TGTGCCAGTCGCCCAAGATACGACTCTCGGTTGGGGCCCTACGAGCAGTACGTC. Translated: CASRPRYDSRLGPYEQYV.